This entry features one T cell receptor beta chain sequence. The same CDR3 arises from other DNA sequences in this sample as well. V was clipped by 4 bases and J by 2 bases; unmatched bases: 5. Germline values: CDR1 SGHRS, CDR2 YFSETQ. The CDR3 length is 15 residues. These data originate in a study of shared clonotypes between healthy human individuals. Running of the assay took place at deep level. Authors' processing steps: Junction-only immunoSEQ sequences carried no quality scores, so filtering differed. Profiling relied on immunoSEQ multiplex PCR, and the TCRdb table lists in-frame clones only, not all of them. For V, J and clone size, that table is used; D and trimming come from the DNA. The data contain 2 million to 3 million clones, approximately 94% of them singletons.

Material: naive CD4+ T cells from PBMCs. Subset of the sample: CD45RA+ positively selected. The chain employs TRBV5-1 and TRBJ2-2; 7 bases are shared with TRBD1. This TCR was sampled from a man between 18 and 35 years old in good health. Some clones in this sample may be carry-over from other donors' samples. CDR3: CASSPGTANTGELFF. The CDR3 coding sequence is TGCGCCAGCAGCCCCGGGACAGCAAACACCGGGGAGCTGTTTTTT.